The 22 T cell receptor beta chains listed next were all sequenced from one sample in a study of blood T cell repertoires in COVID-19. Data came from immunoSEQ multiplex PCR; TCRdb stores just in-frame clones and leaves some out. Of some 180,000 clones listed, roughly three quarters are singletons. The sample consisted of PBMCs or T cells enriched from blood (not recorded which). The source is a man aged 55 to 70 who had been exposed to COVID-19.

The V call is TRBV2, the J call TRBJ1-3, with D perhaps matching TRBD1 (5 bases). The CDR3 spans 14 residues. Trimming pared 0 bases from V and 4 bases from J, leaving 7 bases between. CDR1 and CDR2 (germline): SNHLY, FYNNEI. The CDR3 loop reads CASSEARTGNTIYF. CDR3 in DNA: TGTGCCAGCAGTGAAGCTCGGACAGGAAACACCATATATTTT.

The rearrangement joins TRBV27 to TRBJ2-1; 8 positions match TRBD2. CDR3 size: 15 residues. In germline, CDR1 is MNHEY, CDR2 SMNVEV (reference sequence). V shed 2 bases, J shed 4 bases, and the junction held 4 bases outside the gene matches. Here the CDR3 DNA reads TGTGCCAGCAGTTTAGGAGCGGGAGTGTACAATGAGCAGTTCTTC. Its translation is CASSLGAGVYNEQFF.

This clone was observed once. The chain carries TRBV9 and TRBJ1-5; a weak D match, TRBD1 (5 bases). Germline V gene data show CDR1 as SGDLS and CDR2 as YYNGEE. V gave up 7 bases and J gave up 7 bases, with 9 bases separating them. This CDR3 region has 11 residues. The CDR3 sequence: CASRGGQPQHF. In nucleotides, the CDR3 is TGTGCCAGCCGGGGGGGACAGCCCCAGCATTTT.

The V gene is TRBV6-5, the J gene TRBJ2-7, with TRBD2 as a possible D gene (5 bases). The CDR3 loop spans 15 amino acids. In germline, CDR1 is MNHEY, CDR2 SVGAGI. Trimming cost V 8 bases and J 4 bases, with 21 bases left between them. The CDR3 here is CASCQVVAPGYEQYF. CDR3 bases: TGTGCCAGCTGCCAGGTGGTCGCCCCGGGGTACGAGCAGTACTTC.

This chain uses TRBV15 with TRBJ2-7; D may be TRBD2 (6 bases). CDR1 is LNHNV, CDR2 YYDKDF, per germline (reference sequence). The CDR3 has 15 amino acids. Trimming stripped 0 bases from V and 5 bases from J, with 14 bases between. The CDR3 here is CATSRDGLGGNEQYF. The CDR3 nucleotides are TGTGCCACCAGCAGAGATGGGTTGGGGGGTAACGAGCAGTACTTC. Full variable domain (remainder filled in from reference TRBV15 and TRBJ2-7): DAMVIQNPRYQVTQFGKPVTLSCSQTLNHNVMYWYQQKSSQAPKLLFHYYDKDFNNEADTPDNFQSRRPNTSFCFLDIRSPGLGDTAMYLCATSRDGLGGNEQYFGPGTRLTVT.

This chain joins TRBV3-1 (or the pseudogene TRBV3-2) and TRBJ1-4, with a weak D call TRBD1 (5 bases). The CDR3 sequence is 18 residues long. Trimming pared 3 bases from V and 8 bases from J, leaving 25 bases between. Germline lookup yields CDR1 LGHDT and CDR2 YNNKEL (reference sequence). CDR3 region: CASSQKTGTAFGQEKLFF. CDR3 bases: TGTGCCAGCAGCCAGAAAACAGGCACCGCTTTTGGGCAGGAAAAACTGTTTTTT.

The CDR3 sequence: CASSYPPGGNEQFF. The CDR3 DNA is TGTGCCAGCAGTTATCCTCCGGGAGGAAATGAGCAGTTCTTC. J is TRBJ2-1 and V is TRBV6-5; 7 bases line up with TRBD2. CDR1 is MNHEY and CDR2 is SVGAGI in the germline V gene. The CDR3 sequence is 14 residues long. V shed 3 bases and J 7 bases; nucleotides not matched to a gene: 6.

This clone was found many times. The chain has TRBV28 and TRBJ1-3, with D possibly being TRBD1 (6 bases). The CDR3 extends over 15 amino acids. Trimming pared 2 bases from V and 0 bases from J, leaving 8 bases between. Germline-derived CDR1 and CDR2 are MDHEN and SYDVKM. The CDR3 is CASSLAGASGNTIYF. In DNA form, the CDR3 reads TGTGCCAGCAGTTTAGCGGGGGCCTCTGGAAACACCATATATTTT.

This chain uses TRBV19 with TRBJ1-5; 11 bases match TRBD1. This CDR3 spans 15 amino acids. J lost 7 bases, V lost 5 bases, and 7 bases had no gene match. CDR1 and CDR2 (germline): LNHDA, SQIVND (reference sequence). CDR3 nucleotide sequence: TGTGCCAGTAGTTTGGACAGGGGGCCGCGACAGCCCCAGCATTTT. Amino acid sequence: CASSLDRGPRQPQHF.

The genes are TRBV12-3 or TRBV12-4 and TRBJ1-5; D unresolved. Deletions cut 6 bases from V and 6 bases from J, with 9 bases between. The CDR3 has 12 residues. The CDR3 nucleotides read TGTGCCAGCAGCTCCCCCAGTCAGCCCCAGCATTTT. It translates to CASSSPSQPQHF.

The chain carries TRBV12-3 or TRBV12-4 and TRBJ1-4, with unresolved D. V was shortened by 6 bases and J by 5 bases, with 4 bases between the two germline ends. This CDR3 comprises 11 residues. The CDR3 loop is CASSLNEKLFF. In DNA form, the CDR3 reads TGTGCCAGCAGCCTAAATGAAAAACTGTTTTTT.

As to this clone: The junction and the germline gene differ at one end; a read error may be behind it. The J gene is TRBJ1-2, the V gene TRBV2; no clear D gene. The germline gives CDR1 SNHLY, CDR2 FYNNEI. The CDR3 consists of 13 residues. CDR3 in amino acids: CASSETRPEISAF. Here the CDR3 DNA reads TGTGCCAGCAGTGAGACTCGACCGGAGATTTCGGCCTTC.

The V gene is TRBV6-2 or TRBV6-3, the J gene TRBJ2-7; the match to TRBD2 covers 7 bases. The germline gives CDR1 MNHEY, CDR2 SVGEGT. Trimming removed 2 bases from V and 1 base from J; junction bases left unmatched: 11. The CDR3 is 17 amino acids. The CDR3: CASSYDPWLAESYEQYF. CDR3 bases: TGTGCCAGCAGTTACGATCCGTGGCTAGCGGAGTCCTACGAGCAGTACTTC.

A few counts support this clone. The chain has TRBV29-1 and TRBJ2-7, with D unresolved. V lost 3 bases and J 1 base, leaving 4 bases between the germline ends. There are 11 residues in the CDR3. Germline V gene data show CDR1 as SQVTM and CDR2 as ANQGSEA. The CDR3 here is CSVDSSYEQYF. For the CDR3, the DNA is TGCAGCGTTGACAGTTCCTACGAGCAGTACTTC.

CDR3 region: CASSLGLGEGTEAFF. CDR3 nucleotides: TGCGCCAGCAGCTTGGGTTTGGGAGAAGGCACTGAAGCTTTCTTT. The rearrangement joins TRBV5-1 to TRBJ1-1, with no clear D. V lost 0 bases to trimming and J lost 4 bases, with 13 bases between them. The CDR3 contains 15 residues. CDR1 SGHRS and CDR2 YFSETQ come from the germline V gene.

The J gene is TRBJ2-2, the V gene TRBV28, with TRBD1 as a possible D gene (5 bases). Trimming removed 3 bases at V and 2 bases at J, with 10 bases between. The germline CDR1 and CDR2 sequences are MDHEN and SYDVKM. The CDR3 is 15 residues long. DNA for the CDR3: TGTGCCAGCAGTTTCGGCAGGGTAAACACCGGGGAGCTGTTTTTT. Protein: CASSFGRVNTGELFF.

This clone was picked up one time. As DNA, the CDR3 is TGTGCCAGCAGCGCCGACAGGGTGGGTAATCAGCCCCAGCATTTT. The encoded protein is CASSADRVGNQPQHF. J is TRBJ1-5 and V is TRBV7-2; 7 bases line up with TRBD1. The CDR3 is made up of 15 amino acids. Trimming at V came to 5 bases and at J to 4 bases, leaving 8 bases not matched to a gene. Germline assignment: CDR1 SGHTA and CDR2 FQGNSA.

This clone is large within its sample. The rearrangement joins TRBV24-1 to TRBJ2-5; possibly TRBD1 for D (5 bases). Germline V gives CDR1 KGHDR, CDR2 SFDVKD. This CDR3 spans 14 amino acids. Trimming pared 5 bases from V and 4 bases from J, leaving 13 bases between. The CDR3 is CATSAIQGPETQYF. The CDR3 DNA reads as TGTGCCACCAGTGCAATCCAGGGTCCAGAGACCCAGTACTTC.

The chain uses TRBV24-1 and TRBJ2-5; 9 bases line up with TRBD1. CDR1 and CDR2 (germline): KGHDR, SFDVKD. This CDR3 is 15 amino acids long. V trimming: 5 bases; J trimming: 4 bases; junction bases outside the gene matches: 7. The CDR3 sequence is CATSAVDRGSETQYF. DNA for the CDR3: TGTGCCACCAGTGCCGTGGACAGGGGATCAGAGACCCAGTACTTC.

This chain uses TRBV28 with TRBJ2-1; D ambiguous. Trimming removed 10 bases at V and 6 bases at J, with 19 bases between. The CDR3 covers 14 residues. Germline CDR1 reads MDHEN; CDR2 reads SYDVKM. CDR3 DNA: TGTGCCACCGGCGGCGACCCCCCGCTCAATGAGCAGTTCTTC. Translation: CATGGDPPLNEQFF.

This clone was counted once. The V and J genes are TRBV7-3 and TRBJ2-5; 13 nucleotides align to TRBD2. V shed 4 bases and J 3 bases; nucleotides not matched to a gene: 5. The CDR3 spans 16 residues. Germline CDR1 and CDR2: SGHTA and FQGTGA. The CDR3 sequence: CASSSTGTSGKETQYF. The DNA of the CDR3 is TGTGCCAGCAGCTCCACCGGGACTAGCGGGAAAGAGACCCAGTACTTC.

In DNA, the CDR3 is TGCAGCGGGACCCTGGGGGGGGGCGAGCAGTACTTC. It codes for CSGTLGGGEQYF. This chain connects TRBV29-1 to TRBJ2-7, with 7 bases matching TRBD2. The junction had 9 bases not matched to a gene; V was cut back by 7 bases and J by 6 bases. The V gene's germline CDR1 is SQVTM and CDR2 ANQGSEA. The CDR3 is 12 residues long.